This TCR beta chain was sequenced during a study of cytomegalovirus exposure and HLA in healthy donors. Background on the study: For the approximately 360 genotyped donors, approximately 82% fell within the Caucasian-associated ancestry cluster. General study findings and limits: The authors enumerated 150 to 200 TCR beta chains as linked to cytomegalovirus. Many donors carried some public TCRs, although rarity characterized most TCR sequences.

13 Jbeta primers and 60 Vbeta primers were used for the PCR. Profiled with immunoSEQ multiplex PCR; TCRdb holds only in-frame clones, not every one. The sample carries a few hundred thousand clones, 70% to 80% recorded once. Concerning this clone itself: The target antigen is unknown.

The V segment lost 5 bases and the J segment 8 bases; nucleotides outside the gene matches: 7. The germline V gene has CDR1 SGHDT and CDR2 YYEEEE. The CDR3 runs to 14 residues. Donors in the study were healthy people who gave bone marrow. The sequencing sample was made of PBMCs. The V call is TRBV5-6, the J call TRBJ2-1; the match to TRBD2 covers 10 bases. The receptor was derived from a girl aged 2-15 years in good health and CMV-seronegative. The DNA for the CDR3 is TGTGCCAGCAGAAGCGGGAGGGCCGGCTATGAGCAGTTCTTC. It yields the protein CASRSGRAGYEQFF.